These 9 T cell receptor beta chains came from one sample sequenced in a study of blood T cells in healthy people across ages. Alongside a J-beta primer mix, a sample-barcoded 5' primer served in a second PCR lasting 7 to 11 cycles. TCRdb reanalysed the 5' RACE reads using MiXCR and keeps one entry per CDR3 protein. The sample holds around 1.1 million distinct CDR3 sequences, 35% to 40% seen once. The sample taken for sequencing was blood. These TCRs come from a man younger than 30 in good health.

The chain employs TRBV20-1 and TRBJ2-5; 11 bases match TRBD2. V gave up 3 bases and J gave up 3 bases; unmatched junction bases: 3. Germline lookup yields CDR1 DFQATT and CDR2 SNEGSKA (reference sequence). The CDR3 is made up of 14 amino acids. CDR3 DNA sequence: TGCAGTGCTAGTCGGGGACTAGCGGAAGAGACCCAGTACTTC. This codes for CSASRGLAEETQYF.

V gene TRBV9 combines with J gene TRBJ2-4; 7 positions agree with TRBD1. J lost 4 bases, V lost 4 bases, and 8 bases had no gene match. This CDR3 is 15 amino acids long. In germline, CDR1 is SGDLS, CDR2 YYNGEE. CDR3 sequence: CASSHSGTEKNIQYF. For the CDR3, the DNA is TGTGCCAGCAGCCACTCCGGGACAGAGAAAAACATTCAGTACTTC.

This clonotype was observed a single time. The rearrangement links TRBV2 to TRBJ1-6; 8 nucleotides align to TRBD1. V lost 2 bases to trimming and J lost 9 bases; unmatched junction nucleotides: 18. This CDR3 is 19 amino acids long. Germline V lookup: CDR1 SNHLY, CDR2 FYNNEI. The CDR3 sequence: CASSEFGRTGYTSGSPLHF. CDR3 coding DNA: TGTGCCAGCAGTGAATTTGGTAGGACAGGGTATACCTCGGGTTCACCCCTCCACTTT.

This clonotype came up a few times. The chain is built from TRBV6-5 and TRBJ1-1, with D unclear. Deletions cut 2 bases from V and 0 bases from J, with 10 bases between. The CDR3 length is 15 residues. Germline assignment: CDR1 MNHEY and CDR2 SVGAGI. The CDR3, as DNA: TGTGCCAGCAGTTACGGGAGGGTCATGAACACTGAAGCTTTCTTT. Amino acid sequence: CASSYGRVMNTEAFF.

This clonotype has more than one count but fewer than ten. This chain connects TRBV7-6 to TRBJ2-1; the match to TRBD2 covers 7 bases. Germline V gene data show CDR1 as SGHVS and CDR2 as FNYEAQ. This CDR3 region has 17 residues. J was trimmed by 5 bases and V by 3 bases; bases with no gene match: 13. CDR3 DNA: TGTGCCAGCAGCTTGACCAGCGGGGCAGAGGTAGACAATGAGCAGTTCTTC. This translates into CASSLTSGAEVDNEQFF.

The J gene is TRBJ2-3, the V gene TRBV20-1, with D possibly TRBD1 on 6 matching bases. The CDR3 sequence is 15 residues long. Per the germline V gene, CDR1 is DFQATT and CDR2 is SNEGSKA (reference sequence). V was shortened by 0 bases and J by 4 bases, with 14 bases between the two germline ends. The CDR3 DNA reads TGCAGTGCTAGAGATGGTAGCGAGGGGGCAGATACGCAGTATTTT. Amino acids: CSARDGSEGADTQYF.

As for this clonotype: Being one base from a much bigger clone, this may be a read error. V is TRBV12-5 and J is TRBJ2-5; tentative D call: TRBD2 (5 bases). V shed 2 bases and J shed 11 bases, with 36 bases lying between them. This CDR3 region has 20 residues. CDR1 and CDR2 (germline): LGHNT, FRNRAP. CDR3 sequence reads: CASGLPHTELRSGSYNEQYF. The CDR3, as DNA: TGTGCTAGTGGTTTGCCCCACACAGAGTTACGGAGCGGCTCCTACAATGAGCAGTACTTC.

This clonotype turned up a few times. This chain uses TRBV14 with TRBJ2-3; the match to TRBD1 covers 8 bases. Germline CDR1 reads SGHDN; CDR2 reads FVKESK. The junction had 4 bases not matched to a gene; V was cut back by 6 bases and J by 2 bases. The CDR3 length is 14 residues. CDR3 nucleotides: TGTGCCAGCAGTATGGACAGGGCCACAGATACGCAGTATTTT. It codes for CASSMDRATDTQYF.

In this sample, this clonotype turned up a few times. The CDR3: CASSDPGLATTDTQYF. The CDR3 bases are TGTGCCAGCAGTGATCCGGGACTAGCGACAACAGATACGCAGTATTTT. V and J are TRBV9 and TRBJ2-3, with 10 bases lining up with TRBD2. CDR1 SGDLS and CDR2 YYNGEE come from the germline V gene. This CDR3 contains 16 residues. V dropped 5 bases and J dropped 3; count of bases not matched to a gene: 9. Together with reference TRBV9 and TRBJ2-3, the CDR3 gives the full variable domain: DSGVTQTPKHLITATGQRVTLRCSPRSGDLSVYWYQQSLDQGLQFLIQYYNGEERAKGNILERFSAQQFPDLHSELNLSSLELGDSALYFCASSDPGLATTDTQYFGPGTRLTVL.